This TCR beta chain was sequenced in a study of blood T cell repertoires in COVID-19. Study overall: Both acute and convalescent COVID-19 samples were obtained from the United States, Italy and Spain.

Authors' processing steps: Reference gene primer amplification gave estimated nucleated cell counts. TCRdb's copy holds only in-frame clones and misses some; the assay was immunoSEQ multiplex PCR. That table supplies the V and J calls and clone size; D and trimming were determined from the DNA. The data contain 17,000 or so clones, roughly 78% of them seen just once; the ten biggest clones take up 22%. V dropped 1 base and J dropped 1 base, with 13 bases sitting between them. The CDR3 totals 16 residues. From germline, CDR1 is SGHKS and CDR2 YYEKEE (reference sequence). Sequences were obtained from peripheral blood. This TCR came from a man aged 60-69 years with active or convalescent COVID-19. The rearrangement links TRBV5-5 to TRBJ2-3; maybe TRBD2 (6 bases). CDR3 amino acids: CASSLWGRRGTDTQYF. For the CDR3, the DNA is TGTGCCAGCAGCTTGTGGGGTCGGAGGGGCACAGATACGCAGTATTTT.